Presented here are 13 T cell receptor beta chains from one specimen sequenced in a study of cytomegalovirus exposure and HLA in healthy donors. With 60 Vbeta and 13 Jbeta primers, the PCR was carried out. Repertoires were generated with immunoSEQ multiplex PCR, while TCRdb's copy carries only in-frame clones and drops some. This table has around 140,000 clones, roughly 74% appearing once. Sequenced: PBMCs. These receptors were taken from a male donor in good health and CMV-seronegative.

The chain combines TRBV11-3 with TRBJ2-2; 8 bases agree with TRBD2. The germline gives CDR1 SGHNT, CDR2 YENEEA. This CDR3 has 17 residues. After removal of 2 bases from V and 4 bases from J, the junction contained 9 bases not matched to a gene. The CDR3 DNA follows: TGTGCCAGCAGCTTAACCCCGGGGGGGTTGAGCACCGGGGAGCTGTTTTTT. This codes for CASSLTPGGLSTGELFF.

The rearrangement uses TRBV28 and TRBJ1-2; D remains ambiguous. V shed 9 bases and J shed 4 bases, with 9 bases lying between them. Per germline, CDR1 MDHEN and CDR2 SYDVKM. This CDR3 contains 11 residues. CDR3 region: CASSGVYGYTF. DNA for the CDR3: TGTGCCAGTTCCGGTGTCTATGGCTACACCTTC.

V gene TRBV19 combines with J gene TRBJ2-3; 12 positions match TRBD2. From germline, CDR1 is LNHDA and CDR2 SQIVND (reference sequence). This CDR3 comprises 18 residues. Trimming removed 7 bases from V and 0 bases from J; junction bases left unmatched: 11. CDR3 coding DNA: TGTGCCAGTACCAACCCGGGACTAGCGGGCCCAAGCACAGATACGCAGTATTTT. Translated, it gives CASTNPGLAGPSTDTQYF.

The V gene is TRBV7-9, the J gene TRBJ2-7; D not resolved. V was pared by 1 base and J by 2 bases, with 9 bases between. The CDR3 spans 14 residues. Germline values: CDR1 SEHNR, CDR2 FQNEAQ (reference sequence). The CDR3 reads CASSLEGGTYEQYF. The CDR3 DNA follows: TGTGCCAGCAGCTTAGAAGGCGGAACCTACGAGCAGTACTTC.

This clone was detected only once. This rearrangement joins TRBV19 to TRBJ2-7, with 11 bases identical to TRBD2. The CDR3 loop spans 18 amino acids. The trim removed 0 bases at V and 0 bases at J, leaving 7 bases unmatched. Germline V gene lookup returns CDR1 LNHDA and CDR2 SQIVND (reference sequence). CDR3 coding DNA: TGTGCCAGTAGTATAGACCTAGCGGGAGGACTGAGCTCCTACGAGCAGTACTTC. Translating it yields CASSIDLAGGLSSYEQYF.

This clone is a singleton in its sample. The junction differs from germline at one of its ends, possibly a read error. The chain uses TRBV7-9 and TRBJ1-2; D uncertain. Germline CDR1 is SEHNR and CDR2 is FQNEAQ (reference sequence). The length of the CDR3 is 16 residues. The CDR3 DNA sequence: TGTTCCAGCAGCTCAATAACGGCCTACAGCAGCTATGGCTACACCTTC. Residues: CSSSSITAYSSYGYTF.

The chain recombines TRBV10-3 with TRBJ1-1; no clear D gene. With 0 bases removed from V and 1 base from J, the gap between germline ends came to 9 bases. Germline loops: CDR1 ENHRY, CDR2 SYGVKD. There are 15 residues in the CDR3. CDR3 DNA: TGTGCCATCAGTGAGTCGACTCCTCCGAACACTGAAGCTTTCTTT. It specifies CAISESTPPNTEAFF.

This sequence joins TRBV4-3 and TRBJ1-5; no firm D call. Germline CDR1 reads LGHNA; CDR2 reads YSLEER. Trimming took 0 bases from V and 0 from J, leaving 12 bases between them. This CDR3 is 17 amino acids long. The chain's CDR3 is CASSQDPDVSSNQPQHF. CDR3 in DNA: TGCGCCAGCAGCCAAGATCCAGATGTCTCTAGCAATCAGCCCCAGCATTTT.

This clone has a handful of counts. The chain links TRBV2 to TRBJ1-6; D might be TRBD1 (5 bases). Deletions cut 7 bases from V and 7 bases from J, with 8 bases between. The CDR3 totals 12 residues. Germline V gene data show CDR1 as SNHLY and CDR2 as FYNNEI. In DNA form, the CDR3 reads TGTGCCAGCAACCGACAGAATTCACCCCTCCACTTT. It translates to CASNRQNSPLHF.

The V gene is TRBV2, the J gene TRBJ1-4, with 8 nucleotides matching TRBD1. J lost 5 bases, V lost 1 base, and 12 bases had no gene match. Germline CDR1 is SNHLY and CDR2 is FYNNEI. The CDR3 has 18 amino acids. CDR3 in amino acids: CASSEVPWGTGGNEKLFF. CDR3 bases: TGTGCCAGCAGTGAAGTCCCTTGGGGCACAGGGGGGAATGAAAAACTGTTTTTT.

The rearrangement joins TRBV6-4 to TRBJ2-5; 9 nucleotides line up with TRBD1. The CDR3 loop spans 16 amino acids. V shed 9 bases and J 3 bases; nucleotides not matched to a gene: 14. Germline V gene data show CDR1 as MRHNA and CDR2 as SNTAGT. CDR3 sequence reads: CASPLFRDRAEETQYF. CDR3 DNA sequence: TGTGCCAGTCCACTATTCCGGGACAGGGCCGAAGAGACCCAGTACTTC.

The gene calls are TRBV29-1 and TRBJ2-5, with D perhaps matching TRBD2 (5 bases). The CDR3 length is 12 residues. The germline gives CDR1 SQVTM, CDR2 ANQGSEA. CDR3 DNA sequence: TGCAGTGCTATAGAGGGTGGTGAGACCCAGTACTTC. Protein product: CSAIEGGETQYF.

V and J are TRBV7-8 and TRBJ2-7; the match to TRBD1 covers 8 bases. V was clipped by 2 bases and J by 4 bases; unmatched bases: 13. The length of the CDR3 is 17 residues. In germline, CDR1 is SGHVS, CDR2 FQNEAQ. DNA of the CDR3: TGTGCCAGCAGCTTAAAAATGGGGCCGACAGGGGAATACGAGCAGTACTTC. This encodes CASSLKMGPTGEYEQYF.